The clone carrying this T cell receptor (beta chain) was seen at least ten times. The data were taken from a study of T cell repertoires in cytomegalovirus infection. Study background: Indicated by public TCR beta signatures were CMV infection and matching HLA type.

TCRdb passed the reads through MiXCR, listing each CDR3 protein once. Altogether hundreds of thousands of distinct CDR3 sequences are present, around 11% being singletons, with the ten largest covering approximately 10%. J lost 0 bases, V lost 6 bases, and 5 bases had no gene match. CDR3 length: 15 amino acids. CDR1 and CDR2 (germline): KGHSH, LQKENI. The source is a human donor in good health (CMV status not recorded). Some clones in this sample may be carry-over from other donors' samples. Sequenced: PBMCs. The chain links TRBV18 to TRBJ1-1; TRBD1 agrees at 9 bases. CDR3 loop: CASSHGQGMNTEAFF. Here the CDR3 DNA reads TGTGCCAGCTCCCACGGACAGGGGATGAACACTGAAGCTTTCTTT.